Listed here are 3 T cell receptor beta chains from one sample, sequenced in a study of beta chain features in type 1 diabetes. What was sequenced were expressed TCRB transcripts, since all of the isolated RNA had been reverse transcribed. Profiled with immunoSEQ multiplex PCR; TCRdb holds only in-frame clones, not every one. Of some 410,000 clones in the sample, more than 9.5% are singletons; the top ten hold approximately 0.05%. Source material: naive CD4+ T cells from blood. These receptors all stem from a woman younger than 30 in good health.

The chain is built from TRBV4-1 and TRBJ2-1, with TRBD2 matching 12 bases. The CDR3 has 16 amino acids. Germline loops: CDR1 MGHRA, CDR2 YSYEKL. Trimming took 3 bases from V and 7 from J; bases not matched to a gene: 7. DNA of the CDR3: TGCGCCAGCAGCCAGCCACTAGCGGGGGGAAGAAATGAGCAGTTCTTC. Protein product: CASSQPLAGGRNEQFF.

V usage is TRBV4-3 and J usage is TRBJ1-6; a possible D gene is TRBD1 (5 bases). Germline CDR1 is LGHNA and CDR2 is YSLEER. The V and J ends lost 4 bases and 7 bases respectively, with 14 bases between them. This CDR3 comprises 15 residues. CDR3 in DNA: TGCGCCAGCAGCCCGACCGACAGCCGGAATTCACCCCTCCACTTT. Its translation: CASSPTDSRNSPLHF.

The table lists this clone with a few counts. DNA for the CDR3: TGTGCCAGCAGCAAGGACAATCAGCCCCAGCATTTT. It specifies CASSKDNQPQHF. The rearrangement links TRBV7-9 to TRBJ1-5; D unresolved. Trimming took 5 bases from V and 3 from J, leaving 5 bases between them. The CDR3 is made up of 12 amino acids. The germline gives CDR1 SEHNR, CDR2 FQNEAQ (reference sequence).